Listed below are T cell receptor beta chains from one sample, sequenced in a study of monozygotic twins with inflammatory bowel disease. TCRdb reworked the 5' RACE reads into one entry per CDR3 protein, no DNA. Its listing shows approximately 390,000 distinct CDR3 sequences. The sample consisted of blood. These receptors came from a human donor with ulcerative colitis or Crohn's disease, or a healthy co-twin of an affected twin (not recorded which). The CDR3 runs from the conserved cysteine through the conserved F or W. Fields, in order: J gene, V gene, CDR3 protein.

TRBJ2-5	TRBV6-5	CASSYAGGGETQYF
TRBJ1-5	TRBV18	CASSPGRVNQPQHF
TRBJ1-5	TRBV4-1	CASSQVVFEGQPQHF
TRBJ2-5	TRBV7-2	CASTTQSGSRETQYF
TRBJ2-2	TRBV4-3	CASSQDKTVSGRGAGELFF
TRBJ1-4	TRBV27	CASSLGKNEKLFF
TRBJ1-1	TRBV2	CASGTTYLNTEAFF
TRBJ1-2	TRBV5-1	CASSPEYRDRGGYTF
TRBJ1-3	TRBV15	CATSREDSFGNTIYF
TRBJ2-3	TRBV4-1	CASSQPLGTDTQYF
TRBJ2-7	TRBV5-1	CASSWDGSGAYEQYF
TRBJ1-5	TRBV19	CASSIGTVDQPQHF
TRBJ1-2	TRBV12-3/TRBV12-4	CASSPGDSYGYTF
TRBJ2-5	TRBV28	CATNSLGETQYF
TRBJ1-5	TRBV3-1	CASSQAATGVQPQHF
TRBJ2-5	TRBV29-1	CSVGKTVRETQYF
TRBJ2-1	TRBV20-1	CSATRTSGIYNEQFF
TRBJ2-3	TRBV7-6	CASSLNPGSTDTQYF
TRBJ1-1	TRBV12-3/TRBV12-4	CASIPGTTNTEAFF
TRBJ1-4	TRBV12-3/TRBV12-4	CASIGGEKLFF
TRBJ2-4	TRBV12-3/TRBV12-4	CASSSPAGKAKNIQYF
TRBJ2-7	TRBV5-1	CASSVSGQSYEQYF
TRBJ2-1	TRBV20-1	CSAKAGVLYNEQFF
TRBJ1-1	TRBV5-1	CASSLAVGNTEAFF
TRBJ2-1	TRBV12-3/TRBV12-4	CASSYGTQSYNEQFF
TRBJ2-7	TRBV27	CASSLSGTREQYF
TRBJ2-3	TRBV3-1	CASSQDRGRAQNTQYF
TRBJ2-1	TRBV4-1	CASSQGGGVFYNEQFF
TRBJ2-7	TRBV20-1	CSARLLATSSYEQYF
TRBJ2-7	TRBV11-2	CASSPPGTGVSEQYF
TRBJ2-1	TRBV7-9	CASSFRSAEQFF
TRBJ2-1	TRBV19	CASSTPGPPGNEQFF
TRBJ2-4	TRBV18	CASSPIHPGDQYF
TRBJ1-1	TRBV7-9	CASSSQGEEAFF
TRBJ1-4	TRBV7-8	CASSSTVALNEKLFF
TRBJ2-1	TRBV5-1	CASSLASGGHEQFF
TRBJ2-5	TRBV14	CASSFGTAQQYF
TRBJ1-1	TRBV15	CATRPEAGANTEAFF
TRBJ2-1	TRBV3-1	CASGRARNEQFF
TRBJ1-6	TRBV12-3/TRBV12-4	CASSRGHISESPLHF
TRBJ2-3	TRBV10-3	CAITDRAATDTQYF
TRBJ2-7	TRBV5-4	CASSATSGGFVEQYF
TRBJ2-5	TRBV5-1	CASSLEGIQYF
TRBJ2-1	TRBV28	CASQALNEQFF
TRBJ2-7	TRBV2	CASRAYRTGTYEQYF
TRBJ2-1	TRBV6-2/TRBV6-3	CASSYSWTRSSYNEQFF
TRBJ2-1	TRBV28	CASLGLAGGKSYNEQFF
TRBJ1-4	TRBV29-1	CSVAGATNEKLFF
TRBJ1-6	TRBV10-3	CAISPLGSYNSPLHF
TRBJ1-5	TRBV28	CASNRDRGLRPQHF
TRBJ1-4	TRBV7-2	CASSLTSTNEKLFF
TRBJ1-2	TRBV15	CATAADPGPYGYTF
TRBJ2-6	TRBV7-3	CASSALAGGLSGANVLTF
TRBJ2-1	TRBV7-2	CASSAPGLAGVEQFF
TRBJ1-1	TRBV12-3/TRBV12-4	CATHRGGGQRTEAFF
TRBJ2-7	TRBV7-9	CASSSRTGDEQYF
TRBJ1-2	TRBV27	CASSDGQATYGYTF